Below are 3 T cell receptor beta chains sequenced from a single sample in a study of blood T cell repertoires in COVID-19. Here immunoSEQ multiplex PCR was the method, and the copy in TCRdb shows in-frame clones only, minus some. This sample has 200,000 to 300,000 clones, with 70% to 90% found just once. Specimen: peripheral blood. These receptors all stem from a woman in her sixties with COVID-19, enrolled during active disease.

The chain has TRBV5-1 and TRBJ2-5; 9 bases are shared with TRBD1. Germline V gene sequence: CDR1 SGHRS, CDR2 YFSETQ. The V segment lost 4 bases and the J segment 7 bases; nucleotides outside the gene matches: 8. This CDR3 region has 14 residues. The CDR3 sequence is CASSLIGQGRTQYF. The CDR3 nucleotides read TGCGCCAGCAGCCTAATTGGACAGGGGAGGACCCAGTACTTC.

The chain uses TRBV5-1 and TRBJ2-5, with 13 bases lining up with TRBD2. The J segment lost 4 bases and the V segment lost 3 bases, leaving 6 bases of the junction unmatched. Germline V gives CDR1 SGHRS, CDR2 YFSETQ. The CDR3 has 16 residues. The chain's CDR3 is CASSSGLAGDGETQYF. For the CDR3, the DNA is TGCGCCAGCAGCTCCGGACTAGCGGGAGACGGAGAGACCCAGTACTTC.

In DNA, the CDR3 is TGTGCCAGCAGCTTAGGAAGGAGACAGGGTCAAACTAATGAAAAACTGTTTTTT. It encodes CASSLGRRQGQTNEKLFF. The chain employs TRBV7-8 and TRBJ1-4; 7 nucleotides agree with TRBD1. CDR1 SGHVS and CDR2 FQNEAQ come from the germline V gene. The trim removed 1 base at V and 1 base at J, leaving 9 bases unmatched. This CDR3 is built from 18 residues.